This T cell receptor (beta chain) was captured in a study of patients and donors after allogeneic stem cell transplantation. A single record per CDR3 protein comes from TCRdb applying MiXCR to the RT-PCR reads. The data contain about 110,000 distinct CDR3 sequences, around 38% of them singletons. This CDR3 spans 17 amino acids. Germline CDR1 SGHAT, CDR2 FQNNGV. The V and J ends lost 3 bases and 0 bases, in that order; junction bases with no gene match: 7. The sequenced sample was blood, either unsorted or a sorted T cell fraction (not recorded which). V is TRBV11-2 and J is TRBJ2-3; 9 bases line up with TRBD2. The receptor was derived from a human donor who was either an allogeneic HSCT recipient or a stem cell or donor lymphocyte infusion donor (not recorded which). It is not recorded whose cells these are; they may come from a transplant donor. The CDR3 sequence is CASSFSGSVRSTDTQYF. CDR3 nucleotide sequence: TGTGCCAGCAGCTTTAGCGGGAGCGTTAGAAGCACAGATACGCAGTATTTT.